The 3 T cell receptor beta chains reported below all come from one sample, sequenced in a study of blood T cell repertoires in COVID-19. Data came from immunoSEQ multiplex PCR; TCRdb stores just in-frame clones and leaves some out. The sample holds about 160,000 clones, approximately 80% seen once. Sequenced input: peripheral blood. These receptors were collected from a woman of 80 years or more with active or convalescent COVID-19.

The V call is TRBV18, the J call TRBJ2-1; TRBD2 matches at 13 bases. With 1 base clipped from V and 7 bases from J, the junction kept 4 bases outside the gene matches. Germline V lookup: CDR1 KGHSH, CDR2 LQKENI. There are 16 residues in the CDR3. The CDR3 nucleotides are TGTGCCAGCTCACCACTACTAGCGGGGGGGCAGAATGAGCAGTTCTTC. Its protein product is CASSPLLAGGQNEQFF.

DNA of the CDR3: TGTGCCAGTACCCAGGGGTTACGGCTTGAAGCTTTCTTT. Amino acids: CASTQGLRLEAFF. The V gene is TRBV19, the J gene TRBJ1-1; possibly TRBD1 for D (6 bases). V was cut by 7 bases and J by 7 bases, with 16 bases left in between. Looked up from germline, CDR1 is LNHDA and CDR2 is SQIVND (reference sequence). This CDR3 has 13 amino acids.

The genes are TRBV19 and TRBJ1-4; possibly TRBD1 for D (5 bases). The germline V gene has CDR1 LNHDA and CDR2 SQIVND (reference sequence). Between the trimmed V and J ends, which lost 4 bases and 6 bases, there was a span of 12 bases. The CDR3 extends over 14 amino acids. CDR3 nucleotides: TGTGCCAGTAGTAGGGCAGGGAGGCATGAAAAACTGTTTTTT. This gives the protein CASSRAGRHEKLFF.